This is a list of T cell receptor beta chains from one sample in a study of blood T cell repertoires in COVID-19. Clones were sequenced by immunoSEQ multiplex PCR, and TCRdb holds only the in-frame ones, with some missing. The sample records about 250,000 clones, roughly 84% being singletons. Sequenced: peripheral blood. All receptors come from a human donor with COVID-19, enrolled during active disease. The donor label of this sample is uncertain. Each CDR3 is given with its conserved first and last residue. D genes are given only for firm matches. The size entry is marked missing in some rows and otherwise reads once, few, many or a size class.

j_call | v_call | d_call | clone_size | cdr3_length | cdr3_aa | cdr3_nt
TRBJ2-5 | TRBV19 | TRBD1 | once | 14 | CASSIGTGQETQYF | TGTGCCAGTAGTATTGGGACAGGTCAAGAGACCCAGTACTTC
TRBJ2-3 | TRBV24-1 | - | - | 13 | CATSLGTTDTQYF | TGTGCCACCAGTCTCGGGACTACAGATACGCAGTATTTT
TRBJ1-1 | TRBV19 | TRBD1 | few | 18 | CASSPRTGTGLIRTEAFF | TGTGCCAGTAGTCCGAGGACCGGGACAGGGTTAATACGCACTGAAGCTTTCTTT
TRBJ1-4 | TRBV19 | - | - | 16 | CASDGERQGGNEKLFF | TGTGCCAGTGACGGGGAACGACAAGGTGGTAATGAAAAACTGTTTTTT
TRBJ2-7 | TRBV29-1 | - | - | 15 | CSVEAPLADVGEQYF | TGCAGCGTTGAAGCCCCACTAGCCGATGTCGGCGAGCAGTACTTC
TRBJ1-4 | TRBV7-8 | - | - | 15 | CASSPRGWGGEKLFF | TGTGCCAGCAGCCCCCGGGGTTGGGGGGGTGAAAAACTGTTTTTT
TRBJ2-3 | TRBV7-3 | TRBD2 | - | 14 | CASSLMGTTDTQYF | TGTGCCAGCAGCTTAATGGGGACTACGGATACGCAGTATTTT
TRBJ1-1 | TRBV5-4 | - | - | 14 | CASSSQKGDTEAFF | TGTGCCAGCAGCTCGCAGAAGGGGGACACTGAAGCTTTCTTT
TRBJ2-5 | TRBV28 | - | - | 13 | CASSLLRGETQYF | TGTGCCAGCAGTTTACTCAGGGGAGAGACCCAGTACTTC
TRBJ2-7 | TRBV7-6 | TRBD1 | - | 13 | CASSMGQFYEQYF | TGTGCCAGCAGCATGGGACAGTTTTACGAGCAGTACTTC
TRBJ2-7 | TRBV29-1 | TRBD2 | - | 20 | CSVALPSSGRNIISSYEQYF | TGCAGCGTTGCCCTCCCCTCCAGCGGGAGAAATATTATTAGCTCCTACGAGCAGTACTTC
TRBJ2-1 | TRBV9 | TRBD2 | - | 17 | CASSVVPAGEGFGEQFF | TGTGCCAGCAGCGTAGTACCAGCGGGAGAAGGGTTCGGTGAGCAGTTCTTC
TRBJ1-2 | TRBV7-9 | TRBD1 | - | 14 | CASSLGQANYGYTF | TGTGCCAGCAGCTTGGGACAGGCTAACTATGGCTACACCTTC
TRBJ1-1 | TRBV19 | TRBD1 | - | 17 | CASSIHHGQGGNTEAFF | TGTGCCAGTAGCATCCATCACGGACAGGGCGGGAACACTGAAGCTTTCTTT
TRBJ1-1 | TRBV2 | - | - | 14 | CASRAQGGNTEAFF | TGTGCCAGCAGGGCTCAGGGCGGGAACACTGAAGCTTTCTTT
TRBJ2-7 | TRBV7-2 | - | - | 16 | CASSSLTGYPLYEQYF | TGTGCCAGCAGCTCCCTCACCGGTTATCCCCTATACGAGCAGTACTTC
TRBJ1-6 | TRBV7-2 | TRBD1 | - | 15 | CASSLAQGGNSPLHF | TGTGCCAGCAGCTTAGCGCAGGGGGGAAATTCACCCCTCCACTTT
TRBJ2-3 | TRBV10-3 | TRBD1 | once | 15 | CAIGRDREMTDTQYF | TGTGCCATCGGGAGGGACAGGGAGATGACAGATACGCAGTATTTT
TRBJ1-2 | TRBV2 | - | few | 14 | CASSGRTGYYGYTF | TGTGCCAGCAGCGGGCGGACGGGGTACTATGGCTACACCTTC
TRBJ2-1 | TRBV5-1 | - | - | 14 | CASSAINVGGEQFF | TGCGCCAGCAGCGCTATAAATGTAGGCGGTGAGCAGTTCTTC